Each of the 19 T cell receptor beta chains below was sequenced from the same sample in a study of naive and memory T cell subsets. An equimolar mix of two oligonucleotides served as the beta constant-region primer for TRBC1 and TRBC2. TCRdb re-analysed the UMI-ligation and nested PCR reads in MiXCR, keeping a single row per CDR3 protein. The sample contains 84,000 or so distinct CDR3 sequences, roughly 7.3% of which appear only once. The sample consisted of central memory CD4+ T cells from blood. The receptor set was obtained from a human donor in good health.

This clonotype was observed at least ten times. The J gene is TRBJ1-2, the V gene TRBV28; perhaps TRBD1 as D (6 bases). This CDR3 comprises 14 residues. Germline values: CDR1 MDHEN, CDR2 SYDVKM. The V end lost 8 bases, the J end lost 3 bases, and 16 bases lay between the germline ends. The CDR3 reads CASSTQGADYGYTF. In DNA form, the CDR3 reads TGTGCCAGCTCCACACAGGGCGCCGACTATGGCTACACCTTC.

This clonotype was counted a few times. The chain joins TRBV10-3 to TRBJ2-7, with TRBD2 matching 8 bases. V trimming: 8 bases; J trimming: 3 bases; junction bases outside the gene matches: 0. The CDR3 runs 11 residues. Germline V gives CDR1 ENHRY, CDR2 SYGVKD. CDR3 amino acids: CAIGTSYEQYF. In DNA, the CDR3 is TGTGCCATCGGGACTAGCTACGAGCAGTACTTC.

This clonotype was recorded at least ten times. The rearrangement uses TRBV12-3 or TRBV12-4 and TRBJ1-6, with TRBD1 identical over 7 bases. The CDR3 has 15 amino acids. The junction had 7 bases not matched to a gene; V was cut back by 5 bases and J by 6 bases. The CDR3 region has the DNA TGTGCCAGCAGTCAATTGACAGGGCTTAATTCACCCCTCCACTTT. Translated: CASSQLTGLNSPLHF.

In its sample, this clonotype was seen a few times. The V and J genes are TRBV12-3 or TRBV12-4 and TRBJ2-7, with 12 positions matching TRBD2. This CDR3 contains 16 residues. J lost 2 bases, V lost 6 bases, and 8 bases had no gene match. This chain's CDR3 is CASRGRGLAGTYEQYF. In DNA form, the CDR3 reads TGTGCCAGCAGAGGAAGAGGACTAGCGGGGACCTACGAGCAGTACTTC.

This clonotype was observed at least ten times. The V and J genes are TRBV7-8 and TRBJ2-3; D is unclear. Germline CDR1 is SGHVS and CDR2 is FQNEAQ. The CDR3 extends over 14 amino acids. The V end was cut by 2 bases, the J end by 0 bases, with 6 bases between. CDR3 loop: CASSLHLSTDTQYF. CDR3 DNA sequence: TGTGCCAGCAGCTTACACCTTAGCACAGATACGCAGTATTTT.

The sample holds many counts of this clonotype. V usage is TRBV4-3 and J usage is TRBJ2-3; 7 bases agree with TRBD1. With 0 bases clipped from V and 11 bases from J, the junction kept 2 bases outside the gene matches. This CDR3 contains 12 residues. The germline gives CDR1 LGHNA, CDR2 YSLEER. CDR3 region: CASSQETGRQYF. The CDR3 DNA reads as TGCGCCAGCAGCCAAGAGACAGGGAGGCAGTATTTT.

This clonotype was seen only a few times. V is TRBV3-1 and J is TRBJ1-2; a weak D match, TRBD1 (6 bases). V was cut by 4 bases and J by 7 bases, with 13 bases left in between. The germline gives CDR1 LGHDT, CDR2 YNNKEL (reference sequence). The CDR3 has 13 residues. CDR3 in amino acids: CASSPDRLAGYTF. DNA of the CDR3: TGTGCCAGCAGCCCCGACAGGCTCGCTGGCTACACCTTC.

This sequence joins TRBV6-2 or TRBV6-3 and TRBJ2-7, with D possibly being TRBD2 (6 bases). The germline V gene encodes CDR1 MNHEY and CDR2 SVGEGT. The CDR3 spans 16 residues. The V end was cut by 6 bases, the J end by 6 bases, with 24 bases between. In nucleotides, the CDR3 is TGTGCCAGCAGGCGGGAACCAACATCCCTAATCTCCGAGCAGTACTTC. Translating gives CASRREPTSLISEQYF.

V gene TRBV7-9 combines with J gene TRBJ2-7; D not resolved. The germline V and J ends were trimmed by 0 bases and 3 bases, with 9 bases remaining between them. Looked up from germline, CDR1 is SEHNR and CDR2 is FQNEAQ (reference sequence). The CDR3 runs to 14 residues. CDR3 sequence reads: CASSLALANYEQYF. The CDR3 DNA sequence: TGTGCCAGCAGCTTAGCCCTGGCCAACTACGAGCAGTACTTC.

The table lists this clonotype with many counts. The chain links TRBV21-1 to TRBJ2-1; the D call TRBD2 from the table was never checked on the DNA. TRBV21-1 is recorded as a pseudogene. The CDR3 runs to 15 residues. In nucleotides, the CDR3 is TGTGCCAGCAGCACCCGACTAGCGGCCTACAATGAGCAGTTCTTC. This translates into CASSTRLAAYNEQFF.

The table lists this clonotype with a count of one. This may stem from a read error, because a much larger clone lies one nucleotide away. The V gene is TRBV7-2, the J gene TRBJ2-5, with 8 positions matching TRBD2. The CDR3 extends over 17 amino acids. With 5 bases clipped from V and 1 base from J, the junction kept 12 bases outside the gene matches. Per germline, CDR1 SGHTA and CDR2 FQGNSA. CDR3 protein: CASSVSLSGGSQETQYF. CDR3 DNA: TGTGCCAGCAGCGTCTCCCTATCGGGAGGGTCCCAAGAGACCCAGTACTTC.

V is TRBV10-3 and J is TRBJ2-3; D perhaps matches TRBD2 (6 bases). V shed 6 bases and J shed 6 bases, with 19 bases lying between them. This CDR3 is 15 amino acids long. Per germline, CDR1 ENHRY and CDR2 SYGVKD. DNA for the CDR3: TGTGCCATCAGAAACTTAGCGGATCAGAGGGATACGCAGTATTTT. Its protein is CAIRNLADQRDTQYF.

At least ten counts were recorded for this clonotype. The V and J genes are TRBV18 and TRBJ2-1, with D unclear. The CDR3 contains 13 residues. V dropped 4 bases and J dropped 4 bases, with 8 bases sitting between them. The germline V gene has CDR1 KGHSH and CDR2 LQKENI. Written as DNA, the CDR3 is TGTGCCAGCTCACTCCCAGGTTACAATGAGCAGTTCTTC. Its translation is CASSLPGYNEQFF.

This clonotype was detected many times. The chain joins TRBV5-1 to TRBJ2-3, with no clear D. This CDR3 contains 14 residues. Germline V gene lookup returns CDR1 SGHRS and CDR2 YFSETQ. V was pared by 4 bases and J by 0 bases, with 9 bases between. The CDR3 coding sequence is TGCGCCAGCAGCCCGATTGCAAGCACAGATACGCAGTATTTT. Its protein is CASSPIASTDTQYF.

In its sample, this clonotype was seen many times. The V and J genes are TRBV29-1 and TRBJ1-3; a weak D match, TRBD1 (5 bases). Germline-derived CDR1 and CDR2 are SQVTM and ANQGSEA. Trimming took 4 bases from V and 1 from J, leaving 11 bases between them. CDR3 length equals 14 residues. The CDR3 DNA reads TGCAGCGTTGGAATGGACACTTCTGGAAACACCATATATTTT. Translated, it gives CSVGMDTSGNTIYF.

This clonotype was recorded many times. The chain joins TRBV20-1 to TRBJ1-4; the match to TRBD1 covers 8 bases. Germline loops: CDR1 DFQATT, CDR2 SNEGSKA (reference sequence). The CDR3 loop spans 15 amino acids. V lost 5 bases to trimming and J lost 6 bases; unmatched junction nucleotides: 11. The CDR3 nucleotides are TGCAGTGCTCCAAGGACCAGGGGGCAGTATGAAAAACTGTTTTTT. Its protein is CSAPRTRGQYEKLFF.

This clonotype appeared many times. This rearrangement joins TRBV20-1 to TRBJ1-4; D remains unclear. Germline lookup yields CDR1 DFQATT and CDR2 SNEGSKA (reference sequence). This CDR3 is 15 amino acids long. Trimming removed 3 bases from V and 4 bases from J, with 15 bases in between. CDR3 sequence: CSARRAETRNEKLFF. The DNA of the CDR3 is TGCAGTGCTAGGCGGGCGGAAACCCGTAATGAAAAACTGTTTTTT.

This clonotype was seen at least ten times. The genes are TRBV18 and TRBJ1-2; unclear D gene. This CDR3 is built from 13 residues. Germline CDR1 and CDR2: KGHSH and LQKENI. Deletions cut 3 bases from V and 4 bases from J, with 9 bases between. CDR3 sequence (DNA): TGTGCCAGCTCACCGGGATCAGCCTATGGCTACACCTTC. Translated: CASSPGSAYGYTF.

This clonotype was recorded at least ten times. The J gene is TRBJ1-5, the V gene TRBV6-2 or TRBV6-3, with a tentative D call TRBD1 (5 bases). The CDR3 totals 13 residues. Germline V lookup: CDR1 MNHEY, CDR2 SVGEGT. V lost 6 bases, J lost 10 bases, and 16 bases lay in between. CDR3 nucleotide sequence: TGTGCCAGCAGCCGACCGGGGGGTCGACCCCAGCATTTT. Protein sequence: CASSRPGGRPQHF.